Sequencing of this T cell receptor (beta chain) was carried out in a study of cytomegalovirus exposure and HLA in healthy donors. The PCR was carried out with 60 Vbeta primers and 13 Jbeta primers. Profiling relied on immunoSEQ multiplex PCR, and the TCRdb table lists in-frame clones only, not all of them. The sample lists about 100,000 clones; more than 65% were seen once. The ends lost 6 bases at V and 0 bases at J; junction bases unmatched: 6. CDR1 MNHEY and CDR2 SVGAGI come from the germline V gene. This CDR3 is built from 15 residues. The J gene is TRBJ2-3, the V gene TRBV6-5; TRBD1 matches 7 bases. The sequenced sample consisted of PBMCs. This clonotype was obtained from a woman in her forties or fifties in good health and CMV-seropositive. The chain's CDR3 is CASRRQGPSTDTQYF. CDR3 bases: TGTGCCAGCAGACGACAGGGTCCAAGCACAGATACGCAGTATTTT.